The clone carrying this TCR beta chain was picked up one time. What it binds is unknown. This sample stems from a study of CD8+ T cells in alopecia areata. Study at large: Each of the treated patients was given oral tofacitinib, 5 to 10 mg twice daily, for moderate-to-severe alopecia areata. General study points: Among the 100 top clones, expanded CD8+ clones, like scalp clonality, were significantly decreased by tofacitinib. Against the mouse data, patients shared TCRs less clearly, possibly for HLA reasons.

This CDR3 is built from 16 residues. Germline V CDR1 and CDR2: SEHNR, FQNEAQ (reference sequence). V was clipped by 4 bases and J by 1 base; unmatched bases: 6. As the sequencing template, cDNA was produced by extracting RNA and reverse transcribing it. The data were produced by immunoSEQ multiplex PCR, yet TCRdb's version contains in-frame clones alone and is incomplete. This table has 95,000 to 110,000 clones, 86% appearing once. Treatment here: oral pan-JAK inhibitor, 5-10 mg twice daily. This rearrangement joins TRBV7-9 to TRBJ2-1; 8 bases are shared with TRBD1. This TCR was recovered from a human donor with alopecia areata. The material was CD8+ T cells sorted from blood, obtained at approximately week 30, from a patient treated with tofacitinib. CDR3 in amino acids: CASSSGQGESYNEQFF. The CDR3 nucleotides read TGTGCCAGCAGCTCAGGACAGGGTGAATCCTACAATGAGCAGTTCTTC.